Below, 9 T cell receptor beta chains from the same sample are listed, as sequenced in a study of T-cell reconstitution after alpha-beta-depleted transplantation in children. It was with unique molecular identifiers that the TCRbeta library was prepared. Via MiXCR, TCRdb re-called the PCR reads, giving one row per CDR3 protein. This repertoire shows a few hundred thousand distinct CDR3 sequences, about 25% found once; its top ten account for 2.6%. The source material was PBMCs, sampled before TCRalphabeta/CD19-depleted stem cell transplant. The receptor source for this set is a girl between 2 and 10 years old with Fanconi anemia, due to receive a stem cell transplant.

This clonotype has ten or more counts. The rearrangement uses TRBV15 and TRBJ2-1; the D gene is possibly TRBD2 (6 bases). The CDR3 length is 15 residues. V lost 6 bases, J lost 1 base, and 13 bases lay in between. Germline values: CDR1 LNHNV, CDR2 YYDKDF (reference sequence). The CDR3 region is CATRAGRESYNEQFF. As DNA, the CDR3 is TGTGCCACCAGGGCGGGACGGGAGTCCTACAATGAGCAGTTCTTC.

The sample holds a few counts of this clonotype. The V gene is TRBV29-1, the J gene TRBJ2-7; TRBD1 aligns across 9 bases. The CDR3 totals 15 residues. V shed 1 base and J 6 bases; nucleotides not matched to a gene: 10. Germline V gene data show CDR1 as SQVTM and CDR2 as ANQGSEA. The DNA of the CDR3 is TGCAGCGTTGAAGTTGGGGACAGGGTATCGGGCGAGCAGTACTTC. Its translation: CSVEVGDRVSGEQYF.

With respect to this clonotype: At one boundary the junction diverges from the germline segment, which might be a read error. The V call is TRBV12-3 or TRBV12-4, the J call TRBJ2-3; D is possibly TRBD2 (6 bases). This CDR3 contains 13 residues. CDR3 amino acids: CAGSLRGTDTQYF. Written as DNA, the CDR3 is TGTGCCGGCAGTTTGCGGGGTACAGATACGCAGTATTTT.

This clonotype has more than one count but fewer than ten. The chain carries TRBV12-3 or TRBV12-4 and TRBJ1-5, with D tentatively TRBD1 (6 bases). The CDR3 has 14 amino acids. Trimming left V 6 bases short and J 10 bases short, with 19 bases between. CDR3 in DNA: TGTGCCAGCAGCCCCAATATAGGGGGGGGCCCCCAGCATTTT. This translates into CASSPNIGGGPQHF.

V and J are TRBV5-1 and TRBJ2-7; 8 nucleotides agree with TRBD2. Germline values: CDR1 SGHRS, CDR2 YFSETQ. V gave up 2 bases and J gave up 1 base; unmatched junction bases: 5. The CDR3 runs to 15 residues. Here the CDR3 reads CASSLRGGQSYEQYF. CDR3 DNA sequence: TGCGCCAGCAGCTTACGCGGGGGGCAGTCCTACGAGCAGTACTTC.

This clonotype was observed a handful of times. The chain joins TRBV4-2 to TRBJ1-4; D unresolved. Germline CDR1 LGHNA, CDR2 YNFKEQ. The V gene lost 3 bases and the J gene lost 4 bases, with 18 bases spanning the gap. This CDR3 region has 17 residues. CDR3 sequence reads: CASSQYPVDGINEKLFF. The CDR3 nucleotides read TGTGCCAGCAGCCAGTACCCAGTGGACGGGATTAATGAAAAACTGTTTTTT.

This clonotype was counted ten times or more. CDR3 bases: TGTGCCAGCAGCCCCTCGAGGACCGGGGAGCTGTTTTTT. Its translation: CASSPSRTGELFF. The chain recombines TRBV7-2 with TRBJ2-2; D call uncertain. The CDR3 is 13 amino acids. The germline V gene has CDR1 SGHTA and CDR2 FQGNSA. V lost 5 bases and J lost 5, with 9 bases in between.

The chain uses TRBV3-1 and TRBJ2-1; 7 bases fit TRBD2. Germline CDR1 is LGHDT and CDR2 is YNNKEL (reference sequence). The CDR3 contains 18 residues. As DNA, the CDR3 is TGTACCTTCAGTTTTCCTGAGGCGGGGGTAATTCCCTACAATGAGCAGTTCTTC. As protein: CTFSFPEAGVIPYNEQFF.

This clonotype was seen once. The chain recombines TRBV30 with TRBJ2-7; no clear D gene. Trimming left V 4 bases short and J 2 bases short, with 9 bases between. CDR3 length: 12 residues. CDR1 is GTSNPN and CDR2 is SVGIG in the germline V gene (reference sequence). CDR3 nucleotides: TGTGCCTGGAAAATGGGCGCCTACGAGCAGTACTTC. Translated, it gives CAWKMGAYEQYF.